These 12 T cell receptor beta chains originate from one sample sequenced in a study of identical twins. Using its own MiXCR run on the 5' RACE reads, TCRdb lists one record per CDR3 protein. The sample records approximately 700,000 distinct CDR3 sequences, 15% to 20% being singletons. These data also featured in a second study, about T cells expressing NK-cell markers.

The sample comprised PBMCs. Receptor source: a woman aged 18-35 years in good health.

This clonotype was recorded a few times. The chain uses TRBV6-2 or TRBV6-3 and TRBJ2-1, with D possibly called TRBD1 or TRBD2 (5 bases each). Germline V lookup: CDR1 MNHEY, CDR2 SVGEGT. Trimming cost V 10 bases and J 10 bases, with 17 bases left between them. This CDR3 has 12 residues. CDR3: CAIREKGREQFF. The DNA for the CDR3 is TGTGCCATCCGGGAAAAGGGGCGGGAGCAGTTCTTC.

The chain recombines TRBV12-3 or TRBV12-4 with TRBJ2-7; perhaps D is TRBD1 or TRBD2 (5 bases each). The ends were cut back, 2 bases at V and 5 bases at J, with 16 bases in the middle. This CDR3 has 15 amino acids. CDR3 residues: CASSLLGTLVHEQYF. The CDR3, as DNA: TGTGCCAGCAGTTTATTAGGGACGTTAGTCCACGAGCAGTACTTC.

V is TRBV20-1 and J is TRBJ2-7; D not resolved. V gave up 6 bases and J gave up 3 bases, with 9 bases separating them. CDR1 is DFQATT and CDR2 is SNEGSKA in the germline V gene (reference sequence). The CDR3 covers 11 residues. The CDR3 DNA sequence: TGCAGTGCAACAGACTTCTACGAGCAGTACTTC. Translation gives CSATDFYEQYF.

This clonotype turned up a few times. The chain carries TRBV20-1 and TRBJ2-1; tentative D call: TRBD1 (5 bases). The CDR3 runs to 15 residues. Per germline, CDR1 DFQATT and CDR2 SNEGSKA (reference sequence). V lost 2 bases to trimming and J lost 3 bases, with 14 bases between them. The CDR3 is CSARSFQGYYNEQFF. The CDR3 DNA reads TGCAGTGCTAGATCCTTCCAGGGTTACTACAATGAGCAGTTCTTC.

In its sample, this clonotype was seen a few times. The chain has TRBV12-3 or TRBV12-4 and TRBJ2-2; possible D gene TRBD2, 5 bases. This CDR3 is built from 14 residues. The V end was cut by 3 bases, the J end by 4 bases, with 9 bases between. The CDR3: CASSFSAVTGELFF. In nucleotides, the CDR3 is TGTGCCAGCAGTTTTAGCGCGGTCACCGGGGAGCTGTTTTTT.

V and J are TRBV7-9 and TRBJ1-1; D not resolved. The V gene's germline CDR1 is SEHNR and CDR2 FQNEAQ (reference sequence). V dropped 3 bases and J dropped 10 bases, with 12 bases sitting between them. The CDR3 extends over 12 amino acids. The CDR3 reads CASSFAVAGAFF. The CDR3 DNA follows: TGTGCCAGCAGCTTTGCCGTCGCTGGAGCTTTCTTT.

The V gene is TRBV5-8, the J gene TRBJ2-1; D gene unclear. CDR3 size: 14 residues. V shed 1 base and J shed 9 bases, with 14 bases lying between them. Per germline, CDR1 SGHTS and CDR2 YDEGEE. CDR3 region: CASSLILGLGEQFF. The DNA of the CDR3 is TGTGCCAGCAGCTTGATATTGGGCCTTGGTGAGCAGTTCTTC.

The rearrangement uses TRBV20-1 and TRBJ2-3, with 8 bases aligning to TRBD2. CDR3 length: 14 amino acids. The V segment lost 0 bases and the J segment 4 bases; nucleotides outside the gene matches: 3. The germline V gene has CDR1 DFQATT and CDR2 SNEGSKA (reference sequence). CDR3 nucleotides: TGCAGTGCTAGAGATCCAGCGGGAGCAGATACGCAGTATTTT. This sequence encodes CSARDPAGADTQYF.

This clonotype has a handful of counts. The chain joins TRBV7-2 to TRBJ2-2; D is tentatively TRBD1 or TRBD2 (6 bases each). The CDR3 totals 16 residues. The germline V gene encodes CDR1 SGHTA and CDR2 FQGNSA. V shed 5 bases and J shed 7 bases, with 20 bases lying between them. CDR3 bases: TGTGCCAGCAGCCTAGGTACAGGACTACAGGGCGGGGAGCTGTTTTTT. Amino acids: CASSLGTGLQGGELFF.

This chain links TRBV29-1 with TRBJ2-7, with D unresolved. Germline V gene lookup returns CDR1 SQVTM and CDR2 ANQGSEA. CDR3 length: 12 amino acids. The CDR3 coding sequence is TGCAGAGAACCCCCGGACGGCTACGAGCAGTACTTC. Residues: CREPPDGYEQYF.

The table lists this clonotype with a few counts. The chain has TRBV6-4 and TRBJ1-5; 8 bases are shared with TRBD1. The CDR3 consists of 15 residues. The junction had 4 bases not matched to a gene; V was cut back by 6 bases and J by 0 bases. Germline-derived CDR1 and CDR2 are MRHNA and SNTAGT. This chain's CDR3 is CASRQQGGSNQPQHF. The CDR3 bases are TGTGCCAGCAGGCAACAGGGGGGTAGCAATCAGCCCCAGCATTTT.

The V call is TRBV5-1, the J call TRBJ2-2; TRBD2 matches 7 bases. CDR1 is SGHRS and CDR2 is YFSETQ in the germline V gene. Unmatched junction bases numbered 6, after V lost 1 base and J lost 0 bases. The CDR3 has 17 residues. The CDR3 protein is CASSLTSASANTGELFF. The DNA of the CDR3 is TGCGCCAGCAGCTTGACTAGCGCCAGCGCGAACACCGGGGAGCTGTTTTTT.